This T cell receptor beta chain originates from a study of T cell changes during pregnancy in multiple sclerosis. Clones were sequenced by immunoSEQ multiplex PCR, and TCRdb holds only the in-frame ones, with some missing. This sample yields 45,000 to 60,000 clones, of which 91% are seen a single time; approximately 1% belongs to the top ten. This receptor was identified in a female donor in good health, enrolled as a control in a pregnancy study. This material consisted of peripheral blood, taken after pregnancy.

The CDR3 DNA reads TGTGCCAGCAGCTTCAGGGGATCCTACGAGCAGTACTTC. Protein product: CASSFRGSYEQYF. The V and J genes are TRBV7-8 and TRBJ2-7; maybe TRBD1 (6 bases). Trimming took off 3 bases at V and 1 base at J, with 7 bases between the two ends. The CDR3 covers 13 residues. The germline gives CDR1 SGHVS, CDR2 FQNEAQ.